The 20 T cell receptor beta chains below all came from one sample that was sequenced in a study of spatial heterogeneity in lung cancer. General study results and limits: Tumoral mutation counts were tracked by counts of expanded intratumoral alpha and beta TCRs.

Time point described: sample taken at primary tumor resection. MiXCR, applied by TCRdb to the 5' RACE reads, yields one record per CDR3 protein. Of about 100,000 distinct CDR3 sequences in the sample, 4.4% were seen once. The antigens for these receptors are not known. The material was lung tumor tissue, obtained at surgery. The origin of the receptors is a male donor with early-stage non-small cell lung cancer.

Notes on this clonotype: This may stem from a read error, because a much larger clone lies one nucleotide away. The V and J genes are TRBV3-1 and TRBJ2-1; 7 positions match TRBD2. There are 15 residues in the CDR3. V lost 4 bases to trimming and J lost 6 bases; unmatched junction nucleotides: 9. CDR1 LGHDT and CDR2 YNNKEL come from the germline V gene (reference sequence). In DNA form, the CDR3 reads TGTGCCAGCAGCCCGCACAGCGGGGTGGGCAATGAGCAGTTCTTC. Its protein product is CASSPHSGVGNEQFF.

Ten or more counts support this clonotype. The chain links TRBV10-3 to TRBJ2-1; a possible D gene is TRBD1 (6 bases). The germline V and J ends were trimmed by 6 bases and 0 bases, with 9 bases remaining between them. CDR1 is ENHRY, CDR2 SYGVKD, per germline. The CDR3 spans 14 residues. This CDR3 reads CAIRNRDSYNEQFF. The CDR3 nucleotides read TGTGCCATCAGAAACAGGGACTCCTACAATGAGCAGTTCTTC.

V gene TRBV12-3 or TRBV12-4 combines with J gene TRBJ1-2; D not certain. The CDR3 covers 13 residues. V was pared by 6 bases and J by 8 bases, with 16 bases between. The CDR3: CASRKEWVGGYTF. CDR3 DNA sequence: TGTGCCAGCAGAAAGGAGTGGGTGGGCGGCTACACCTTC.

This clonotype was detected ten times or more. V and J are TRBV5-5 and TRBJ2-5; no clear D gene. The CDR3 sequence is 12 residues long. The V gene lost 4 bases and the J gene lost 0 bases, with 4 bases spanning the gap. Per the germline V gene, CDR1 is SGHKS and CDR2 is YYEKEE (reference sequence). CDR3 loop: CASSRYQETQYF. CDR3 sequence (DNA): TGTGCCAGCAGCAGGTACCAAGAGACCCAGTACTTC. Combining the CDR3 with reference TRBV5-5 and TRBJ2-5 gives the whole variable domain DAGVTQSPTHLIKTRGQQVTLRCSPISGHKSVSWYQQVLGQGPQFIFQYYEKEERGRGNFPDRFSARQFPNYSSELNVNALLLGDSALYLCASSRYQETQYFGPGTRLLVL.

This clonotype showed up many times. This chain joins TRBV5-1 and TRBJ2-7; D unclear. The CDR3 is 13 residues long. The V gene lost 0 bases and the J gene lost 7 bases, with 11 bases spanning the gap. Germline V gene sequence: CDR1 SGHRS, CDR2 YFSETQ. The CDR3 region is CASSLELLREQYF. The CDR3 region has the DNA TGCGCCAGCAGCTTGGAACTTCTTCGGGAGCAGTACTTC. Combining the CDR3 with reference TRBV5-1 and TRBJ2-7 gives the whole variable domain KAGVTQTPRYLIKTRGQQVTLSCSPISGHRSVSWYQQTPGQGLQFLFEYFSETQRNKGNFPGRFSGRQFSNSRSEMNVSTLELGDSALYLCASSLELLREQYFGPGTRLTVT.

This clonotype was counted ten times or more. The gene calls are TRBV6-1 and TRBJ1-5; 7 nucleotides align to TRBD1. This CDR3 contains 14 residues. Germline V gene lookup returns CDR1 MNHNS and CDR2 SASEGT. J lost 10 bases, V lost 2 bases, and 8 bases had no gene match. This chain's CDR3 is CASSESEGGRPQHF. CDR3 bases: TGTGCCAGCAGTGAATCCGAAGGGGGCAGACCCCAGCATTTT.

This clonotype was found many times. V and J are TRBV12-3 or TRBV12-4 and TRBJ2-1; perhaps TRBD2 as D (6 bases). V was trimmed by 2 bases and J by 5 bases, leaving 13 bases between them. The CDR3 loop spans 15 amino acids. The CDR3 nucleotides read TGTGCCAGCAGTTTAAGTTGGCGGGACCACAATGAGCAGTTCTTC. Protein sequence: CASSLSWRDHNEQFF.

This clonotype was counted many times. The rearrangement joins TRBV6-5 to TRBJ1-4; weak D call: TRBD1 (5 bases). CDR1 MNHEY and CDR2 SVGAGI come from the germline V gene. The CDR3 is 17 residues long. V lost 0 bases and J lost 5, with 16 bases in between. CDR3 sequence: CASSYSSNWGTNEKLFF. The CDR3 nucleotides are TGTGCCAGCAGTTACTCGAGTAATTGGGGCACAAATGAAAAACTGTTTTTT.

This clonotype was counted only a few times. The rearrangement joins TRBV20-1 to TRBJ2-5, with 8 bases identical to TRBD2. The CDR3 sequence is 15 residues long. In germline, CDR1 is DFQATT, CDR2 SNEGSKA (reference sequence). J lost 7 bases, V lost 0 bases, and 10 bases had no gene match. The CDR3 nucleotides are TGCAGTGCTAGAGATCGAACTAGCGGAGGGGGGACCCAGTACTTC. Residues: CSARDRTSGGGTQYF.

This clonotype was recorded a few times. This chain links TRBV28 with TRBJ2-3; D unclear. The CDR3 spans 11 residues. Germline CDR1 is MDHEN and CDR2 is SYDVKM. Trimming stripped 8 bases from V and 2 bases from J, with 5 bases between. The CDR3 region is CASGNTDTQYF. The CDR3 DNA follows: TGTGCCAGCGGAAACACAGATACGCAGTATTTT.

The chain links TRBV6-6 to TRBJ2-7; TRBD2 matches 7 bases. Per germline, CDR1 MNHNY and CDR2 SVGAGI (reference sequence). V gave up 4 bases and J gave up 5 bases; unmatched junction bases: 11. This CDR3 comprises 15 residues. DNA of the CDR3: TGTGCCAGCAGTTTGGGTGGACTAGTCCTCAACGAGCAGTACTTC. Amino acid sequence: CASSLGGLVLNEQYF.

Ten or more counts support this clonotype. The CDR3: CASRVSRAAKGNTIYF. Here the CDR3 DNA reads TGTGCCAGCAGAGTCTCAAGGGCAGCCAAAGGGAACACCATATATTTT. The chain couples TRBV13 to TRBJ1-3; D uncertain. V was cut by 6 bases and J by 7 bases, with 22 bases left in between. CDR3 size: 16 residues. The V gene's germline CDR1 is PRHDT and CDR2 FYEKMQ (reference sequence).

At least ten counts were recorded for this clonotype. The gene calls are TRBV4-1 and TRBJ1-1; 8 bases map to TRBD1. V shed 2 bases, J shed 7 bases, and the junction held 12 bases outside the gene matches. Germline V gives CDR1 MGHRA, CDR2 YSYEKL. The CDR3 covers 16 residues. The chain's CDR3 is CASSQSGTGGHGEAFF. The DNA for the CDR3 is TGCGCCAGCAGCCAATCAGGCACAGGGGGGCATGGTGAAGCTTTCTTT.

This clonotype was counted a few times. The V call is TRBV30, the J call TRBJ2-7; the match to TRBD1 covers 7 bases. V lost 1 base, J lost 2 bases, and 2 bases stayed unmatched. Looked up from germline, CDR1 is GTSNPN and CDR2 is SVGIG (reference sequence). This CDR3 contains 13 residues. The DNA for the CDR3 is TGTGCCTGGAGTGCCGGGACAGCCTACGAGCAGTACTTC. This translates into CAWSAGTAYEQYF.

This clonotype was picked up a small number of times. V gene TRBV20-1 combines with J gene TRBJ1-5, with D possibly being TRBD1 (6 bases). Germline V gives CDR1 DFQATT, CDR2 SNEGSKA (reference sequence). V was cut by 4 bases and J by 5 bases, with 21 bases left in between. CDR3 size: 16 residues. The CDR3 sequence: CSATSPGRGYDQPQHF. The CDR3 bases are TGCAGTGCTACGAGCCCCGGAAGGGGGTATGATCAGCCCCAGCATTTT.

At least ten counts were recorded for this clonotype. The chain links TRBV12-3 or TRBV12-4 to TRBJ2-2, with a tentative D call TRBD1 (5 bases). V was cut by 6 bases and J by 6 bases, with 11 bases left in between. The CDR3 has 13 residues. The DNA for the CDR3 is TGTGCCAGCAGCAGGGTGGCCGCCGGGGAGCTGTTTTTT. It is translated as CASSRVAAGELFF.

This clonotype was seen ten or more times. This chain joins TRBV7-2 and TRBJ1-6; D call uncertain. From germline, CDR1 is SGHTA and CDR2 FQGNSA. Trimming stripped 8 bases from V and 5 bases from J, with 13 bases between. This CDR3 is built from 14 residues. CDR3 nucleotide sequence: TGTGCCAGCCCCGGAAGGCTAAATAATTCACCCCTCCACTTT. It is translated as CASPGRLNNSPLHF.

This clonotype came up many times. The chain has TRBV7-9 and TRBJ2-6; the D is unclear. The CDR3 has 13 amino acids. CDR1 SEHNR and CDR2 FQNEAQ come from the germline V gene (reference sequence). V lost 8 bases, J lost 0 bases, and 5 bases lay in between. The CDR3 nucleotides read TGTGCCAGCGAGGACTCTGGGGCCAACGTCCTGACTTTC. Its protein is CASEDSGANVLTF.

This clonotype was recorded many times. The CDR3 loop reads CASSLGTQETQYF. DNA of the CDR3: TGTGCCAGCAGCCTAGGGACTCAAGAGACCCAGTACTTC. The rearrangement joins TRBV3-1 to TRBJ2-5; tentatively, D is TRBD2 (6 bases). This CDR3 has 13 amino acids. V lost 4 bases and J lost 2, with 8 bases in between. The germline CDR1 and CDR2 sequences are LGHDT and YNNKEL (reference sequence).

The sample holds many counts of this clonotype. The rearrangement links TRBV12-3 or TRBV12-4 to TRBJ1-6; possibly TRBD1 for D (6 bases). This CDR3 region has 13 residues. Trimming took off 7 bases at V and 10 bases at J, with 14 bases between the two ends. Written as DNA, the CDR3 is TGTGCCAGCACTGTTAATCAGGGGTCACCCCTCCACTTT. This codes for CASTVNQGSPLHF.